This TCR beta chain was profiled in a study of T cell responses to AZD1222 COVID-19 vaccine. V shed 1 base and J 2 bases; nucleotides not matched to a gene: 3. The germline V gene has CDR1 SGHKS and CDR2 YYEKEE (reference sequence). CDR3 length: 15 amino acids. Profiling relied on immunoSEQ multiplex PCR, and the TCRdb table lists in-frame clones only, not all of them. Counted here are 97,000 or so clones, approximately 88% occurring once; the ten biggest clones make up around 3%. The clonotype originates from an adult in good health. This rearrangement joins TRBV5-5 to TRBJ1-5; 7 nucleotides match TRBD1. Sequencing was performed on peripheral blood, taken on day 0 of AZD1222 vaccination. The CDR3 region has the DNA TGTGCCAGCAGCTTGACTGACAGGGGCAATCAGCCCCAGCATTTT. This codes for CASSLTDRGNQPQHF.